Presented here are 9 T cell receptor beta chains from one specimen sequenced in a study of tumor-infiltrating lymphocytes in oesophageal squamous cell carcinoma. Via MiXCR, TCRdb re-called the PCR reads, giving one row per CDR3 protein. The sample holds under 20,000 distinct CDR3 sequences; about two fifths are singletons and the top ten take under 8%. Input material: blood. Receptors originate from a male donor with esophageal squamous cell carcinoma.

A remark on this clonotype: A read error is possible here, since a much larger clone lies one base away. V and J are TRBV27 and TRBJ2-1, with 10 bases fitting TRBD1. Germline V gene data show CDR1 as MNHEY and CDR2 as SMNVEV (reference sequence). Trimming cost V 5 bases and J 10 bases; bases outside gene matches: 8. The CDR3 covers 14 residues. The CDR3 is CASSAMTGGAEQFF. CDR3 DNA: TGTGCCAGCAGTGCCATGACAGGGGGCGCCGAGCAGTTCTTC.

The V call is TRBV20-1, the J call TRBJ2-1; D unresolved. The tail of the sequence fits TRBJ2-5 better, so the J call may be wrong. The CDR3 runs 13 residues. Germline loops: CDR1 DFQATT, CDR2 SNEGSKA (reference sequence). CDR3 in amino acids: CSASLSGQETQYF. The CDR3 DNA follows: TGCAGTGCTTCCCTCTCCGGCCAAGAGACCCAGTACTTC.

The chain uses TRBV11-1 and TRBJ2-3, with a possible D match to TRBD2 (5 bases). The last part of the DNA fits TRBJ2-5 better; the J call may be wrong. Germline V CDR1 and CDR2: SGHAT, FQDESV (reference sequence). The CDR3 sequence is 14 residues long. CDR3 DNA sequence: TGTGCCAGCAGAACGACGGGAATTGGAGAGACCCAGTACTTC. It is translated as CASRTTGIGETQYF.

The chain employs TRBV7-9 and TRBJ2-7; D call uncertain. Germline V gene lookup returns CDR1 SEHNR and CDR2 FQNEAQ (reference sequence). The CDR3 length is 12 residues. Trimming pared 1 base from V and 4 bases from J, leaving 5 bases between. In nucleotides, the CDR3 is TGTGCCAGCAGCTTAGAACTTTACGAGCAGTACTTC. As protein: CASSLELYEQYF.

This clonotype was picked up many times. This may arise from a read error, as a much more abundant clone is one base away. The chain carries TRBV5-6 and TRBJ2-7, with D maybe TRBD1 (6 bases). Trimming pared 5 bases from V and 7 bases from J, leaving 19 bases between. This CDR3 is 14 amino acids long. Looked up from germline, CDR1 is SGHDT and CDR2 is YYEEEE. CDR3 residues: CASRERGGSNEQYF. In DNA form, the CDR3 reads TGTGCCAGCAGGGAAAGAGGGGGTTCGAATGAGCAGTACTTC.

V usage is TRBV7-6 and J usage is TRBJ2-1; 12 bases map to TRBD2. Trimming removed 5 bases from V and 12 bases from J; junction bases left unmatched: 14. The CDR3 has 16 residues. The V gene's germline CDR1 is SGHVS and CDR2 FNYEAQ. CDR3 DNA sequence: TGTGCCAGCAGCAGTCCTAGCGGGAGGGGAGTAGTAGGGCAGTTCTTC. It encodes CASSSPSGRGVVGQFF.

Concerning this clonotype itself: Likely a read error: the CDR3 ends without its conserved phenylalanine or tryptophan. The limits of the CDR3 on the DNA are not certain, so only TCRdb's listed CDR3 is given. This chain joins TRBV7-6 and TRBJ2-6; the table's D call, TRBD1, was not checked against the DNA. Counting both end residues, the CDR3 totals 13 amino acids. CDR1 and CDR2 from the germline V gene are SGHVS and FNYEAQ. CDR3 protein: CASSYGGEQYFGA.

This chain uses TRBV7-6 with TRBJ2-5; 9 nucleotides agree with TRBD1. Gene TRBJ2-1 matches the end of the DNA better, so the J call may be wrong. CDR3 length: 13 amino acids. CDR1 SGHVS and CDR2 FNYEAQ come from the germline V gene. As DNA, the CDR3 is TGTGCCAGCAGCCCTACAGGGGGCTACGAGCAGTTCTTC. The encoded protein is CASSPTGGYEQFF.

There are many counts of this clonotype. The rearrangement joins TRBV13 to TRBJ2-1; D is unresolved. CDR1 is PRHDT, CDR2 FYEKMQ, per germline (reference sequence). The CDR3 extends over 13 amino acids. With 3 bases removed from V and 6 bases from J, the gap between germline ends came to 9 bases. This CDR3 is CASSLTGTNEQFF. DNA for the CDR3: TGTGCCAGCAGCTTGACTGGTACCAATGAGCAGTTCTTC.